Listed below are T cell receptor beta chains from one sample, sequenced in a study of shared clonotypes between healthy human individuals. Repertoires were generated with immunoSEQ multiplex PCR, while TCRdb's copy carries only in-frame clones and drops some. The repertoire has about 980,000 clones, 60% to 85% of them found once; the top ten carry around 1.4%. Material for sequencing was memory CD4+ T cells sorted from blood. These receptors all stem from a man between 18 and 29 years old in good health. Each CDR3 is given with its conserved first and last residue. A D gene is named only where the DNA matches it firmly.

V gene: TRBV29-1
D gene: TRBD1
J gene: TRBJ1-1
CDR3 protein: CSSGQGRNTEAFF
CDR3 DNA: TGCAGCTCTGGACAGGGGCGCAACACTGAAGCTTTCTTT

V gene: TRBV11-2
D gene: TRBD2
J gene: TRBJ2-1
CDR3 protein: CASSLTSGYEQFF
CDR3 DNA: TGTGCCAGCAGCTTAACTAGCGGGTATGAGCAGTTCTTC

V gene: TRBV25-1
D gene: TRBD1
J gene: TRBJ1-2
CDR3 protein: CASSEDREYGYTF
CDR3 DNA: TGTGCCAGCAGTGAGGACAGGGAATATGGCTACACCTTC

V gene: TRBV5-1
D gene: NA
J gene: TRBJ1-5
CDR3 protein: CASSLQAGQPQHF
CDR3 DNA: TGCGCCAGCAGCTTGCAGGCGGGTCAGCCCCAGCATTTT

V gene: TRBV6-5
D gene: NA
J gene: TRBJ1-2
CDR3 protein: CASSLQGLYGYTF
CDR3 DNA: TGTGCCAGCAGCCTACAGGGACTCTATGGCTACACCTTC

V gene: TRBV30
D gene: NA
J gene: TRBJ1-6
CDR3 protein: CAWSSPVSPLHF
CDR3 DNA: TGTGCCTGGAGTAGCCCCGTTTCACCCCTCCACTTT

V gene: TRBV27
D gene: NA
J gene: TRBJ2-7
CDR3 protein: CASSLPGAGEQYF
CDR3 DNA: TGTGCCAGCAGTCTCCCGGGGGCTGGCGAGCAGTACTTC

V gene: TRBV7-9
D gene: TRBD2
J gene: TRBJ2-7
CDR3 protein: CASSLASGSGEQYF
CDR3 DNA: TGTGCCAGCAGCTTAGCTAGCGGGAGTGGGGAGCAGTACTTC

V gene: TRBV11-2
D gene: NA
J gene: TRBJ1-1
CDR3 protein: CASTPPRANTEAFF
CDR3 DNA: TGTGCCAGCACCCCCCCCAGGGCGAACACTGAAGCTTTCTTT

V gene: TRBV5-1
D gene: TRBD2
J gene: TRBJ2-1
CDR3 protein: CASSLAELAGIYNEQFF
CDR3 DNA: TGCGCCAGCAGCTTGGCCGAACTAGCGGGGATCTACAATGAGCAGTTCTTC

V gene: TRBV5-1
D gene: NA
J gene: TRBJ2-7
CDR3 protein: CASSGGEGISYEQYF
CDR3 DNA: TGCGCCAGCAGCGGGGGTGAGGGAATCTCCTACGAGCAGTACTTC

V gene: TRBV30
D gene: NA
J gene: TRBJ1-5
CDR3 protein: CAWGQGLNQPQHF
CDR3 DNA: TGTGCCTGGGGGCAGGGCCTCAATCAGCCCCAGCATTTT

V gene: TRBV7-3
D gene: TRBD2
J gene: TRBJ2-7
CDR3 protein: CASSSGLAGNIYEQYF
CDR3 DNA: TGTGCCAGCAGCTCCGGACTAGCGGGTAATATCTACGAGCAGTACTTC